This T cell receptor beta chain is drawn from a study of blood T cells in healthy people across ages. The study, taken as a whole, reports: Using unsorted PBMCs precluded a conclusive naive versus antigen-experienced comparison.

The second PCR ran about 6 to 11 cycles with a sample-barcoded 5' primer and J-beta primers. At least 2.5 million CDR3-containing paired-end reads were obtained per sample. A single record per CDR3 protein comes from TCRdb applying MiXCR to the 5' RACE reads. The sample carries some 890,000 distinct CDR3 sequences, 25% to 30% recorded once. This clonotype has only a few counts. Its antigen is not identified. The CDR3 contains 15 residues. V dropped 4 bases and J dropped 3 bases, with 16 bases sitting between them. Germline V lookup: CDR1 SGHRS, CDR2 YFSETQ. Per-sample yields of isolated PBMCs were at least 6 million. These data were also reused for a study on T cells of mothers and their children. Per that study: The study found thymic selection shapes TCR recombination output similarly in related and unrelated pairs.

Specimen: blood. V and J are TRBV5-1 and TRBJ1-2, with TRBD1 as a possible D gene (6 bases). The sequence was collected from a woman aged 40 to 50 in good health. The CDR3 sequence: CASSPGTGAYYGYTF. CDR3 coding DNA: TGCGCCAGCAGCCCTGGGACGGGGGCTTACTATGGCTACACCTTC.